This T cell receptor beta chain was documented in a study of T cell repertoires in cytomegalovirus infection. Study background: Epitope selection comprised recently identified HLA-C-restricted CMV epitopes and well-studied HLA-B-restricted CMV epitopes. Public TCR beta signatures marked donors with CMV infection and the matching HLA.

Trimming left V 0 bases short and J 8 bases short, with 14 bases between. In germline, CDR1 is MNHGY, CDR2 SAAAGT. This CDR3 comprises 15 residues. Study-level results: CMV carriers with the relevant HLA were identified by cumulative public TCR beta family frequency. Dominating the ex vivo response were HLA-C-restricted CMV-specific TCR beta clonotypes.

In regard to this clonotype: The antigen remains unidentified.

Via MiXCR, TCRdb re-called the reads, giving one row per CDR3 protein. There are about 740,000 distinct CDR3 sequences in the sample; 30% to 40% occur only once, and roughly 18% lies in the top ten. The sequenced sample was cultured PBMCs, obtained from culture after CMV antigen stimulation. The chain links TRBV6-8 to TRBJ2-1; D may be TRBD2 (6 bases). The origin of this receptor is a human donor in good health (CMV status not recorded). Some clones in this sample may be carry-over from other donors' samples. In DNA, the CDR3 is TGTGCCAGCAGTTACTCTAGGACTATCACGGATGAGCAGTTCTTC. This codes for CASSYSRTITDEQFF.